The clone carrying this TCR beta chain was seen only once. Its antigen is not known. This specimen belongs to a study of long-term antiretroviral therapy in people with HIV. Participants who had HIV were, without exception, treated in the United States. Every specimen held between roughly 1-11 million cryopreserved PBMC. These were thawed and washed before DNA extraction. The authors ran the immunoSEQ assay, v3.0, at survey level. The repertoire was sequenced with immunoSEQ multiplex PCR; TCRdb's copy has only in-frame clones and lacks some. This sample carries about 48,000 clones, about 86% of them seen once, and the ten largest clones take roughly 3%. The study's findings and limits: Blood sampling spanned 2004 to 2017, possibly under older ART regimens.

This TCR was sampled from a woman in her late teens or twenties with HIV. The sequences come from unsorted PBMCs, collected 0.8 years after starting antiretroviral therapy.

The CDR3 DNA reads TGTGCCAGCAGCCTTTCAGCGATTAACTATGGCTACACCTTC. Translating it yields CASSLSAINYGYTF. This chain joins TRBV7-8 and TRBJ1-2; D is unresolved. This CDR3 contains 14 residues. V shed 5 bases and J shed 1 base, with 11 bases lying between them. Germline V gives CDR1 SGHVS, CDR2 FQNEAQ.